A selection of T cell receptor beta chains follows, all from one sample in a study of blood T cell repertoires in COVID-19. Here immunoSEQ multiplex PCR was the method, and the copy in TCRdb shows in-frame clones only, minus some. The sample carries roughly 100,000 clones, 89% recorded once. The source material was peripheral blood. All receptors derive from a woman older than 75 with active COVID-19. Both conserved end residues are part of each CDR3. The D gene is left open where the match is weak. Clone size appears in some rows only: once, few, many, or a class for an expanded clone.

clone_size j_call v_call cdr3_length d_call cdr3_nt cdr3_aa
once TRBJ1-5 TRBV11-2 13 . TGTGCCAGCAGCTTAGGTCCGAATCAGCCCCAGCATTTT CASSLGPNQPQHF
. TRBJ2-7 TRBV7-9 14 . TGTGCCAGCAGCTTAGCGTTACAGCCCTACGAGCAGTACTTC CASSLALQPYEQYF
. TRBJ1-1 TRBV7-6 17 TRBD1 TGTGCCAGCAGCTTTGTTTCCGGGACAGCTGGTTTCACTGAAGCTTTCTTT CASSFVSGTAGFTEAFF
once TRBJ2-7 TRBV29-1 14 TRBD2 TGCAGCGTTGGGGCACTAGCGGACCCCTACGAGCAGTACTTC CSVGALADPYEQYF
. TRBJ1-6 TRBV5-8 15 TRBD1 TGTGCCAGCAGCAGAACAGGGGCCCTTAATTCACCCCTCCACTTT CASSRTGALNSPLHF
. TRBJ1-1 TRBV10-3 11 . TGTGCCATCAGTGTCCGGGGAGGAGCTTTCTTT CAISVRGGAFF
. TRBJ1-1 TRBV28 15 . TGTGCCAGCTTTCTGAGGTCCGGAAGAAACACTGAAGCTTTCTTT CASFLRSGRNTEAFF
. TRBJ2-7 TRBV18 17 . TGTGCCAGCTCACCCATCGGGTTAGGGACGGGGGTCTACGAGCAGTACTTC CASSPIGLGTGVYEQYF
. TRBJ2-1 TRBV5-4 15 . TGTGCCAGCAGCTCCCGACTAGGCCTTCGGGATGAGCAGTTCTTC CASSSRLGLRDEQFF
. TRBJ2-5 TRBV30 14 . TGTGCCTGGAGTGAGGGGGATTCTCAAGAGACCCAGTACTTC CAWSEGDSQETQYF
. TRBJ2-7 TRBV7-8 16 TRBD2 TGTGCCAGCAGCTTACTAGCGGGCTATAGCTCCTACGAGCAGTACTTC CASSLLAGYSSYEQYF
. TRBJ2-3 TRBV7-3 13 . TGTGCCAGCAGCTGGAGGCGGACAGATACGCAGTATTTT CASSWRRTDTQYF
. TRBJ1-5 TRBV28 17 . TGTGCCAGCAGTTTTTGGCAAGACAAACATAGCAATCAGCCCCAGCATTTT CASSFWQDKHSNQPQHF
. TRBJ1-5 TRBV2 16 . TGTGCCAGCAGTGCCCCGTCAGGGCGTTTGGATCAGCCCCAGCATTTT CASSAPSGRLDQPQHF
. TRBJ2-1 TRBV5-1 16 TRBD2 TGCGCCAGCAGCTTGGAAGGGACTAGCGGGAGAAATGAGCAGTTCTTC CASSLEGTSGRNEQFF
. TRBJ2-1 TRBV19 15 . TGTGCCAGTAGTATAGGCAGCGGGTTGTACAATGAGCAGTTCTTC CASSIGSGLYNEQFF
. TRBJ2-7 TRBV5-1 15 . TGCGCCAGCAGCGTCCTTGCGGAGTCGCAAGGCGAGCAGTACTTC CASSVLAESQGEQYF
. TRBJ2-3 TRBV19 14 TRBD1 TGTGCCAGTACGAGGGACAGGGGGGCAGATACGCAGTATTTT CASTRDRGADTQYF
. TRBJ2-7 TRBV1 14 . TGCACCAGCAGCCAAGATCCCCATGGCAAAGAGCAGTACTTC CTSSQDPHGKEQYF
. TRBJ1-4 TRBV5-1 14 . TGCGCCAGCAGCTTGGCGCGGAGTAATGAAAAACTGTTTTTT CASSLARSNEKLFF
. TRBJ1-2 TRBV5-6 11 . TGTGCCAGCAGCTTTCTAAATGGCTACACCTTC CASSFLNGYTF
. TRBJ2-1 TRBV11-2 16 . TGTGCCAGCAGCCCGGACGGGACTCCCGGGGGCAATGAGCAGTTCTTC CASSPDGTPGGNEQFF
. TRBJ1-2 TRBV12-3/TRBV12-4 13 TRBD1 TGTGCCAGCAAGGGGGCCTTAACTGGTGGCTACACCTTC CASKGALTGGYTF
once TRBJ2-3 TRBV28 13 . TGTGCCAGCAGAATACAGAGCACAGATACGCAGTATTTT CASRIQSTDTQYF
few TRBJ2-1 TRBV7-9 18 TRBD2 TGTGCCACCTCTACCCTAGCGGGAGAAGACCCCTCCTACAATGAGCAGTTCTTC CATSTLAGEDPSYNEQFF
. TRBJ2-1 TRBV10-3 13 . TGTGCCACCTTGCCAAACTCCCAAGATGAGCAGTTCTTC CATLPNSQDEQFF
. TRBJ2-3 TRBV5-1 16 . TGCGCCAGCAGCCGATCGTGGGCCAAGGGAGGAGATACGCAGTATTTT CASSRSWAKGGDTQYF